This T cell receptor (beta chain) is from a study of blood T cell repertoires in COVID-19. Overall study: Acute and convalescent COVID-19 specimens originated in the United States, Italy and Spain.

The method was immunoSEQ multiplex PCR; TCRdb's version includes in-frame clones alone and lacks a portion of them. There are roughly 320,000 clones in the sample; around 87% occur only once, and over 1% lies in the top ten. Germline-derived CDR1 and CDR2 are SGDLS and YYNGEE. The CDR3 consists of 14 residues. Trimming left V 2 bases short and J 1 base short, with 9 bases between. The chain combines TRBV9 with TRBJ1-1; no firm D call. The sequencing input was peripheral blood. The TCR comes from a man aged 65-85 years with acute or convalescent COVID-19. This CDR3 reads CASSVRAENTEAFF. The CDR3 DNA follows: TGTGCCAGCAGCGTGAGGGCAGAGAACACTGAAGCTTTCTTT.